This TCR beta chain was captured in a study of T-cell reconstitution after alpha-beta-depleted transplantation in children. A TCRbeta library incorporating unique molecular identifiers was prepared. In TCRdb, the PCR reads were re-called with MiXCR into one record per CDR3 protein. The sample has 300,000 to 350,000 distinct CDR3 sequences; 15% to 20% are singletons. Notes on the study in general: Reportedly, only several hundred clones from non-depleted graft cells drove alpha-beta T-cell counts at about two months. T-cell counts and diversity at one year following transplant were attributed mainly to newly produced T cells.

This clonotype occurred a few times. Its antigen is as yet unknown. Per germline, CDR1 LGHNA and CDR2 YNFKEQ. This CDR3 has 15 amino acids. Trimming pared 3 bases from V and 5 bases from J, leaving 14 bases between. V gene TRBV4-2 combines with J gene TRBJ2-1, with unresolved D. The sequence was obtained from a male patient under 10 years old who had a stem cell transplant for acute lymphoblastic leukemia, so the T cells may come from the graft donor. The specimen comprised PBMCs, mostly from graft donor cells, sampled 360 days after TCRalphabeta/CD19-depleted stem cell transplant. In DNA, the CDR3 is TGTGCCAGCAGCCAGGTTACACTTAATAACAATGAGCAGTTCTTC. As protein: CASSQVTLNNNEQFF.